One sample yielded the 6 T cell receptor beta chains listed below, sequenced in a study of blood T cell repertoires in COVID-19. Produced via immunoSEQ multiplex PCR; TCRdb's table is partial and in-frame only. This repertoire shows about 240,000 clones, around nine tenths found once; its top ten account for under 9%. The material sequenced was peripheral blood. The receptors stem from a woman in her seventies with active or convalescent COVID-19.

This chain connects TRBV5-1 to TRBJ2-7; D is possibly TRBD1 (6 bases). CDR3 length equals 15 residues. From germline, CDR1 is SGHRS and CDR2 YFSETQ. Trimming shortened V by 2 bases and J by 0 bases, and 12 bases separated the two germline ends. This chain's CDR3 is CASSFGGMASYEQYF. The CDR3 DNA reads TGCGCCAGCAGCTTTGGGGGCATGGCCTCCTACGAGCAGTACTTC.

This clone has only a few counts. The V and J genes are TRBV5-1 and TRBJ1-1; a possible D gene is TRBD1 (5 bases). This CDR3 spans 14 amino acids. In germline, CDR1 is SGHRS, CDR2 YFSETQ. The germline V and J ends were trimmed by 1 base and 2 bases, with 9 bases remaining between them. CDR3 loop: CASSLQQVNTEAFF. The CDR3, as DNA: TGCGCCAGCAGCTTGCAACAGGTCAACACTGAAGCTTTCTTT. Full variable domain (remainder filled in from reference TRBV5-1 and TRBJ1-1): KAGVTQTPRYLIKTRGQQVTLSCSPISGHRSVSWYQQTPGQGLQFLFEYFSETQRNKGNFPGRFSGRQFSNSRSEMNVSTLELGDSALYLCASSLQQVNTEAFFGQGTRLTVV.

This clone was picked up one time. The V gene is TRBV19, the J gene TRBJ1-6, with no clear D. Trimming took 6 bases from V and 10 from J, leaving 13 bases between them. Looked up from germline, CDR1 is LNHDA and CDR2 is SQIVND (reference sequence). The CDR3 loop spans 13 amino acids. Here the CDR3 DNA reads TGTGCCAGTAGGGGTACAATCGGGTCACCCCTCCACTTT. It specifies CASRGTIGSPLHF.

In DNA form, the CDR3 reads TGTGCCAGCACCGAGACAGGGGACGAGACCCAGTACTTC. It translates to CASTETGDETQYF. The chain carries TRBV3-1 (or the pseudogene TRBV3-2) and TRBJ2-5; 8 bases agree with TRBD1. Germline loops: CDR1 LGHDT, CDR2 YNNKEL (reference sequence). J gave up 5 bases and V 7 bases, and 6 bases lay outside the gene matches. This CDR3 region has 13 residues.

The rearrangement links TRBV5-1 to TRBJ1-2; D perhaps matches TRBD1 (6 bases). Per germline, CDR1 SGHRS and CDR2 YFSETQ. The CDR3 sequence is 13 residues long. The V end lost 3 bases, the J end lost 6 bases, and 12 bases lay between the germline ends. CDR3 nucleotide sequence: TGCGCCAGCAGCTGGAAGGGGGTGGATGGCTACACCTTC. Translating gives CASSWKGVDGYTF.

The table lists this clone with a count of one. CDR3 region: CASSISQGRNSPLHF. CDR3 DNA sequence: TGTGCCAGCAGTATTTCACAAGGGAGAAATTCACCCCTCCACTTT. This rearrangement joins TRBV6-5 to TRBJ1-6; D not resolved. The V and J ends lost 5 bases and 7 bases respectively, with 15 bases between them. The germline V gene has CDR1 MNHEY and CDR2 SVGAGI. CDR3 length: 15 amino acids.